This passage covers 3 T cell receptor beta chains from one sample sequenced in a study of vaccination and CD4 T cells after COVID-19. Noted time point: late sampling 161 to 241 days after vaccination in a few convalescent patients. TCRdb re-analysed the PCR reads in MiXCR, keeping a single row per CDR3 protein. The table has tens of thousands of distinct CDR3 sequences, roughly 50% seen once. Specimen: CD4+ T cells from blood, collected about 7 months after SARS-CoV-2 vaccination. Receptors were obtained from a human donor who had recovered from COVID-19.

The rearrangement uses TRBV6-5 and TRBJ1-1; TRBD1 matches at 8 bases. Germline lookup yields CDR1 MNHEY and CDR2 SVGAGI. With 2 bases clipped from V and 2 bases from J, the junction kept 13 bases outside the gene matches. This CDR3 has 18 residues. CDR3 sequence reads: CASSYLTRGQGYNTEAFF. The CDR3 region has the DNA TGTGCCAGCAGTTACCTTACCCGAGGACAGGGCTATAACACTGAAGCTTTCTTT.

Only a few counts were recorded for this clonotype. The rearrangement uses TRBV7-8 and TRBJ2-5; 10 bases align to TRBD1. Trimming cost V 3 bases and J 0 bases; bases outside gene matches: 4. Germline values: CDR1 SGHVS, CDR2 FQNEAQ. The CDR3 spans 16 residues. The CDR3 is CASSFLGTGDQETQYF. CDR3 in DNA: TGTGCCAGCAGCTTTCTGGGGACAGGGGACCAAGAGACCCAGTACTTC.

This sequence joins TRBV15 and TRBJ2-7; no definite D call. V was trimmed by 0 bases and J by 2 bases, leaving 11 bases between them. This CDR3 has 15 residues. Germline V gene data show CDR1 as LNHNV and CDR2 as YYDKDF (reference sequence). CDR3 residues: CATSRDRSFTYEQYF. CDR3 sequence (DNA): TGTGCCACCAGCAGAGATCGTTCGTTTACCTACGAGCAGTACTTC.